These 25 T cell receptor beta chains share one sample of origin, sequenced in a study of OX40 agonist ivuxolimab in advanced cancers. Profiled with immunoSEQ multiplex PCR; TCRdb holds only in-frame clones, not every one. The table records roughly 99,000 clones, around 93% of them present only once. This material consisted of CD4+ or CD8+ T cells sorted from blood, taken in a trial of the OX40 agonist ivuxolimab. The receptor set was obtained from an adult with an advanced solid tumor such as melanoma, head and neck, liver or kidney cancer.

The chain has TRBV5-1 and TRBJ2-3; no clear D gene. The ends were cut back, 0 bases at V and 0 bases at J, with 8 bases in the middle. Germline CDR1 and CDR2: SGHRS and YFSETQ. The CDR3 loop spans 15 amino acids. The CDR3: CASSLVVGSTDTQYF. CDR3 DNA: TGCGCCAGCAGCTTGGTGGTCGGCAGCACAGATACGCAGTATTTT.

The rearrangement links TRBV28 to TRBJ1-5; 8 nucleotides align to TRBD1. The length of the CDR3 is 16 residues. Germline V gene sequence: CDR1 MDHEN, CDR2 SYDVKM. Trimming took 5 bases from V and 3 from J; bases not matched to a gene: 9. CDR3 in DNA: TGTGCCAGCAGTCTGGTGACAGGGGTATACAATCAGCCCCAGCATTTT. This encodes CASSLVTGVYNQPQHF.

The gene calls are TRBV6-5 and TRBJ1-1; D is uncertain. The germline gives CDR1 MNHEY, CDR2 SVGAGI. The CDR3 extends over 16 amino acids. V lost 4 bases, J lost 4 bases, and 19 bases lay in between. The CDR3 is CASSFLRAPRPTEAFF. The CDR3 nucleotides read TGTGCCAGCAGTTTTCTCCGGGCCCCCCGGCCCACTGAAGCTTTCTTT.

The rearrangement links TRBV18 to TRBJ2-1; D possibly corresponds to TRBD1 (6 bases). The germline CDR1 and CDR2 sequences are KGHSH and LQKENI. This CDR3 spans 15 amino acids. The ends were cut back, 3 bases at V and 5 bases at J, with 14 bases in the middle. CDR3 sequence: CASSPGNRENNEQFF. In DNA, the CDR3 is TGTGCCAGCTCACCGGGGAACAGGGAGAACAATGAGCAGTTCTTC.

The genes are TRBV7-2 and TRBJ2-5, with a possible D match to TRBD2 (6 bases). The J call may not be correct, given that the DNA end is closer to TRBJ2-7. This CDR3 is 16 amino acids long. CDR1 is SGHTA and CDR2 is FQGNSA in the germline V gene. CDR3 sequence reads: CASSPQPGAHSYEQYF. DNA of the CDR3: TGTGCCAGCAGCCCGCAACCGGGAGCGCATTCCTACGAGCAGTACTTC.

This chain links TRBV25-1 with TRBJ2-1, with 11 bases lining up with TRBD2. Germline CDR1 reads MGHDK; CDR2 reads SYGVNS. The J segment lost 7 bases and the V segment lost 8 bases, leaving 13 bases of the junction unmatched. The CDR3 has 16 amino acids. As DNA, the CDR3 is TGTGCCAGCTCTACGACTAGCGGGACGTACAGGAATGAGCAGTTCTTC. Residues: CASSTTSGTYRNEQFF. The full variable domain, its missing parts supplied by reference TRBV25-1 and TRBJ2-1, is EADIYQTPRYLVIGTGKKITLECSQTMGHDKMYWYQQDPGMELHLIHYSYGVNSTEKGDLSSESTVSRIRTEHFPLTLESARPSHTSQYLCASSTTSGTYRNEQFFGPGTRLTVL.

The rearrangement links TRBV28 to TRBJ2-7, with 7 bases that match TRBD2. The J segment lost 3 bases and the V segment lost 8 bases, leaving 10 bases of the junction unmatched. CDR3 size: 14 residues. Germline loops: CDR1 MDHEN, CDR2 SYDVKM. DNA for the CDR3: TGTGCCAGCGCCACCGTTGGGGGGGGCTACGAGCAGTACTTC. Protein sequence: CASATVGGGYEQYF. The whole variable domain, remainder taken from reference TRBV28 and TRBJ2-7, is DVKVTQSSRYLVKRTGEKVFLECVQDMDHENMFWYRQDPGLGLRLIYFSYDVKMKEKGDIPEGYSVSREKKERFSLILESASTNQTSMYLCASATVGGGYEQYFGPGTRLTVT.

The chain joins TRBV7-3 to TRBJ2-3; TRBD2 aligns across 11 bases. The CDR3 length is 16 residues. CDR1 is SGHTA and CDR2 is FQGTGA in the germline V gene. V shed 5 bases and J 3 bases; nucleotides not matched to a gene: 7. Written as DNA, the CDR3 is TGTGCCAGCAGCACGCTAGCGGGAGGACTAACAGATACGCAGTATTTT. This encodes CASSTLAGGLTDTQYF.

The chain has TRBV5-5 and TRBJ1-5; TRBD1 is a possible D gene (6 bases). Deletions cut 2 bases from V and 5 bases from J, with 14 bases between. CDR1 is SGHKS, CDR2 YYEKEE, per germline (reference sequence). The CDR3 is 15 residues long. CDR3 sequence: CASSLQGGDHQPQHF. DNA of the CDR3: TGTGCCAGCAGCTTACAGGGAGGCGATCATCAGCCCCAGCATTTT.

This chain links TRBV6-1 with TRBJ1-2; D perhaps matches TRBD1 (5 bases). From germline, CDR1 is MNHNS and CDR2 SASEGT. The CDR3 is 16 amino acids. The germline V and J ends were trimmed by 0 bases and 8 bases, with 19 bases remaining between them. The CDR3 loop is CASSEARLVQGEGYTF. DNA for the CDR3: TGTGCCAGCAGTGAAGCAAGGCTGGTCCAAGGGGAGGGCTACACCTTC.

The CDR3 is CASSTFGGSRTDTQYF. The DNA for the CDR3 is TGTGCCAGTAGCACCTTCGGCGGGAGTCGCACAGATACGCAGTATTTT. The chain combines TRBV19 with TRBJ2-3, with TRBD2 matching 7 bases. Unmatched junction bases numbered 10, after V lost 6 bases and J lost 1 base. The CDR3 loop spans 16 amino acids. Germline lookup yields CDR1 LNHDA and CDR2 SQIVND (reference sequence).

This clone showed up just once. The chain joins TRBV6-6 to TRBJ2-7; D ambiguous. The CDR3 loop spans 12 amino acids. Germline CDR1 is MNHNY and CDR2 is SVGAGI (reference sequence). Trimming cost V 6 bases and J 1 base, with 7 bases left between them. CDR3 sequence (DNA): TGTGCCAGCAGATCGGGTTCCTACGAGCAGTACTTC. Translation: CASRSGSYEQYF.

The rearrangement links TRBV7-9 to TRBJ2-6; D gene unclear. The CDR3 covers 14 residues. CDR1 and CDR2 (germline): SEHNR, FQNEAQ (reference sequence). Trimming removed 5 bases from V and 7 bases from J, with 12 bases in between. CDR3 loop: CASSPRSLANVLTF. DNA for the CDR3: TGTGCCAGCAGCCCTCGATCCCTCGCCAACGTCCTGACTTTC.

The chain has TRBV10-3 and TRBJ2-7, with 11 bases fitting TRBD1. CDR1 ENHRY and CDR2 SYGVKD come from the germline V gene. J lost 6 bases, V lost 6 bases, and 4 bases had no gene match. The CDR3 runs to 13 residues. The CDR3 protein is CAISADRGLEQYF. CDR3 coding DNA: TGTGCCATCAGCGCGGACAGGGGGCTCGAGCAGTACTTC.

The rearrangement links TRBV7-6 to TRBJ1-1; D is unresolved. CDR1 is SGHVS, CDR2 FNYEAQ, per germline. V was trimmed by 0 bases and J by 1 base, leaving 6 bases between them. This CDR3 has 14 residues. The CDR3 spells CASSLAGPNTEAFF. For the CDR3, the DNA is TGTGCCAGCAGCTTAGCAGGCCCGAACACTGAAGCTTTCTTT. The full variable domain, rest sourced from reference TRBV7-6 and TRBJ1-1, is GAGVSQSPRYKVTKRGQDVALRCDPISGHVSLYWYRQALGQGPEFLTYFNYEAQQDKSGLPNDRFSAERPEGSISTLTIQRTEQRDSAMYRCASSLAGPNTEAFFGQGTRLTVV.

The sample holds one count of this clone. This rearrangement joins TRBV19 to TRBJ1-2, with TRBD1 identical over 9 bases. The CDR3 consists of 17 residues. CDR1 is LNHDA and CDR2 is SQIVND in the germline V gene (reference sequence). J lost 4 bases, V lost 0 bases, and 9 bases had no gene match. The CDR3 loop is CASSIDPGTGRSYGYTF. The CDR3 DNA sequence: TGTGCCAGTAGTATAGACCCCGGGACAGGGAGATCCTATGGCTACACCTTC.

This chain joins TRBV9 and TRBJ2-1, with 11 nucleotides matching TRBD2. Germline V CDR1 and CDR2: SGDLS, YYNGEE. V shed 0 bases and J 7 bases; nucleotides not matched to a gene: 3. CDR3 length: 15 residues. The CDR3: CASSVEPSGGNEQFF. The CDR3 DNA sequence: TGTGCCAGCAGCGTAGAGCCTAGCGGGGGGAATGAGCAGTTCTTC.

The chain has TRBV20-1 and TRBJ1-2, with D uncertain. Germline lookup yields CDR1 DFQATT and CDR2 SNEGSKA (reference sequence). V gave up 8 bases and J gave up 6 bases, with 13 bases separating them. CDR3 length: 11 residues. In DNA form, the CDR3 reads TGCAGTACCCACCGCGGGCATGGCTACACCTTC. This translates into CSTHRGHGYTF.

The chain has TRBV7-6 and TRBJ1-3; TRBD1 matches 7 bases. The junction had 8 bases not matched to a gene; V was cut back by 1 base and J by 8 bases. In germline, CDR1 is SGHVS, CDR2 FNYEAQ. There are 15 residues in the CDR3. The CDR3 protein is CASSLVGGHGDTIYF. CDR3 bases: TGTGCCAGCAGCTTAGTAGGGGGCCACGGGGACACCATATATTTT.

Comment on this clone: One end of the junction varies from germline; a read error may be responsible. The chain couples TRBV7-7 to TRBJ2-1, with 14 bases aligning to TRBD2. The CDR3 contains 19 residues. Per the germline V gene, CDR1 is SSHAT and CDR2 is FNYEAQ (reference sequence). The CDR3 DNA is TGTGCTAGCAGCTTAAACCCTCCGGGACTAGCGGGAGCCTACAATGAGCAGTTCTTC. Its protein product is CASSLNPPGLAGAYNEQFF.

This rearrangement joins TRBV5-4 to TRBJ2-5; 8 bases align to TRBD2. The DNA matches TRBJ2-7 better at its end, which makes the J call doubtful. Germline V gene lookup returns CDR1 SGHNT and CDR2 YYREEE (reference sequence). The CDR3 has 14 residues. The CDR3 sequence is CASSLAGVSYEQYF. The CDR3 DNA reads as TGTGCCAGCAGCTTAGCGGGAGTAAGTTACGAGCAGTACTTC.

This clone was recorded a few times. The chain employs TRBV19 and TRBJ1-5, with a tentative D call TRBD1 (5 bases). Germline V gene sequence: CDR1 LNHDA, CDR2 SQIVND (reference sequence). This CDR3 region has 18 residues. V was pared by 5 bases and J by 2 bases, with 22 bases between. The CDR3: CASSSPGPAGLGNQPQHF. CDR3 coding DNA: TGTGCCAGTAGTTCCCCCGGTCCGGCAGGGCTAGGCAATCAGCCCCAGCATTTT.

This chain connects TRBV18 to TRBJ1-5; D possibly corresponds to TRBD1 (6 bases). This CDR3 is built from 15 residues. Germline V gene sequence: CDR1 KGHSH, CDR2 LQKENI. Trimming pared 1 base from V and 2 bases from J, leaving 9 bases between. The CDR3 here is CASSPRGLGNQPQHF. The CDR3 region has the DNA TGTGCCAGCTCACCACGGGGGCTGGGCAATCAGCCCCAGCATTTT.

The chain combines TRBV18 with TRBJ1-1, with 9 bases aligning to TRBD1. The CDR3 runs 14 residues. The V and J ends lost 4 bases and 1 base, in that order; junction bases with no gene match: 1. In germline, CDR1 is KGHSH, CDR2 LQKENI. The CDR3 DNA sequence: TGTGCCAGCTCACTGGACAGGGGGAACACTGAAGCTTTCTTT. It translates to CASSLDRGNTEAFF. Supplemented by reference TRBV18 and TRBJ1-1, the full variable domain reads NAGVMQNPRHLVRRRGQEARLRCSPMKGHSHVYWYRQLPEEGLKFMVYLQKENIIDESGMPKERFSAEFPKEGPSILRIQQVVRGDSAAYFCASSLDRGNTEAFFGQGTRLTVV.

This chain links TRBV5-4 with TRBJ2-7; D may be TRBD2 (6 bases). The CDR3 covers 16 residues. The V and J ends lost 4 bases and 0 bases respectively, with 17 bases between them. The V gene's germline CDR1 is SGHNT and CDR2 YYREEE (reference sequence). Written as DNA, the CDR3 is TGTGCCAGCAGCGCCGGACGTGGAGGGAGCTCCTACGAGCAGTACTTC. It translates to CASSAGRGGSSYEQYF.